The TCR beta chain described here comes from a study of T cell responses to AZD1222 COVID-19 vaccine. This CDR3 region has 19 residues. Using immunoSEQ multiplex PCR, the repertoire was profiled, and TCRdb retains in-frame clones only, with some absent. The sample carries 150,000 to 200,000 clones, roughly 93% recorded once. Study results and limitations: The peak T cell response came first, and repertoires were sampled only after it.

Concerning this clone: Its target is unknown.

The chain combines TRBV21-1 with TRBJ2-1; the table's D call TRBD2 went unverified against the DNA. TRBV21-1 is assigned pseudogene status. This TCR derives from an adult in good health. The material was peripheral blood, obtained on day 0 of AZD1222 vaccination. The CDR3 DNA sequence: TGTGCCAGCAGCAAAGCGCGGTTAGCGGGAGGGCCTCTCGACAATGAGCAGTTCTTC. Protein: CASSKARLAGGPLDNEQFF.